This T cell receptor (beta chain) was identified during a study of graft-versus-host responses after intestinal transplantation. V was clipped by 4 bases and J by 1 base; unmatched bases: 7. Germline CDR1 reads MNHNS; CDR2 reads SASEGT. This CDR3 contains 17 residues. Points from the study as a whole: Among circulating GvH clones, peak levels were associated with early post-transplant declines in HvG clones. The authors found GvH clones in recipient marrow, some appearing first in ileum or blood. Within allografts, high graft-versus-host to host-versus-graft clonal ratios were seen among patients with graft-donor T cell macrochimerism.

The table came from immunoSEQ multiplex PCR; TCRdb's copy has only in-frame clones and leaves some out. Of 77,000 or so clones listed, 80% to 95% were seen once; the top ten hold roughly 0.64%. In the case of this clone: Its target is not known.

Source: PBMCs, taken 98 days after intestinal transplantation. The J gene is TRBJ2-6, the V gene TRBV6-1; 7 nucleotides align to TRBD1. The receptor was derived from a human patient who received an intestinal transplant, so some T cells may come from the graft donor. CDR3 DNA sequence: TGTGCCAGCAGTGTACGGACAGGCGCTTCTGGGGCCAACGTCCTGACTTTC. Amino acids: CASSVRTGASGANVLTF.